The 11 T cell receptor beta chains below were found in one sample sequenced in a study of technical replicates of blood from a handful of donors. Using immunoSEQ multiplex PCR, the repertoire was profiled, and TCRdb retains in-frame clones only, with some absent. The sample shows 35,000 to 50,000 clones, about 96% of them seen only once. Specimen: T cells isolated from PBMCs. The receptors here all came from a human donor in good health.

The rearrangement joins TRBV18 to TRBJ2-7; D remains unclear. The V end was cut by 3 bases, the J end by 0 bases, with 12 bases between. Per germline, CDR1 KGHSH and CDR2 LQKENI. The CDR3 loop spans 15 amino acids. The chain's CDR3 is CASSPTNSNSYEQYF. In nucleotides, the CDR3 is TGTGCCAGCTCACCTACCAACTCCAACTCCTACGAGCAGTACTTC.

This chain connects TRBV7-2 to TRBJ2-7; tentative D call: TRBD2 (5 bases). The germline V gene has CDR1 SGHTA and CDR2 FQGNSA. The germline V and J ends were trimmed by 0 bases and 2 bases, with 5 bases remaining between them. The CDR3 length is 13 residues. The CDR3 DNA reads TGTGCCAGCAGCTTAGCGGGAGCCTACGAGCAGTACTTC. It yields the protein CASSLAGAYEQYF.

This chain joins TRBV28 and TRBJ2-7, with 9 bases identical to TRBD2. Germline CDR1 MDHEN, CDR2 SYDVKM. Unmatched junction bases numbered 13, after V lost 3 bases and J lost 4 bases. CDR3 length: 17 amino acids. The DNA of the CDR3 is TGTGCCAGCAGTTTGGCACTGGGAGGCGGGAGGGAATACGAGCAGTACTTC. As protein: CASSLALGGGREYEQYF.

The chain links TRBV6-5 to TRBJ2-3; perhaps TRBD1 as D (5 bases). V was cut by 0 bases and J by 1 base, with 11 bases left in between. CDR3 size: 16 residues. Germline V gene lookup returns CDR1 MNHEY and CDR2 SVGAGI. The CDR3 DNA follows: TGTGCCAGCAGTTACTCTGAAGGGGCGCGCACAGATACGCAGTATTTT. This translates into CASSYSEGARTDTQYF.

V gene TRBV9 combines with J gene TRBJ2-1, with 7 bases lining up with TRBD2. The CDR3 has 16 residues. V gave up 0 bases and J gave up 7 bases; unmatched junction bases: 10. Per the germline V gene, CDR1 is SGDLS and CDR2 is YYNGEE. CDR3 amino acids: CASSVALREVSNEQFF. The CDR3 nucleotides read TGTGCCAGCAGCGTAGCTCTTCGGGAGGTATCTAATGAGCAGTTCTTC.

The chain combines TRBV19 with TRBJ1-5; 7 nucleotides match TRBD1. V dropped 7 bases and J dropped 0; count of bases not matched to a gene: 15. The length of the CDR3 is 18 residues. Germline loops: CDR1 LNHDA, CDR2 SQIVND (reference sequence). CDR3 bases: TGTGCCAGTACCGTAACCGGGACAGCAACTTATAGCAATCAGCCCCAGCATTTT. It is translated as CASTVTGTATYSNQPQHF.

The chain joins TRBV18 to TRBJ2-7; the match to TRBD1 covers 7 bases. Germline V lookup: CDR1 KGHSH, CDR2 LQKENI. The trim removed 4 bases at V and 2 bases at J, leaving 8 bases unmatched. There are 15 residues in the CDR3. The CDR3 region is CASSRVRQGAYEQYF. CDR3 DNA: TGTGCCAGCTCACGAGTCCGACAGGGAGCCTACGAGCAGTACTTC.

This clone was observed a single time. V and J are TRBV4-1 and TRBJ2-5, with D possibly matching TRBD2 (6 bases). There are 15 residues in the CDR3. Germline loops: CDR1 MGHRA, CDR2 YSYEKL. V dropped 5 bases and J dropped 1 base, with 14 bases sitting between them. CDR3 DNA sequence: TGCGCCAGCAGCTACGTGGTTAGCGGCCAAGAGACCCAGTACTTC. Residues: CASSYVVSGQETQYF.

The V gene is TRBV6-5, the J gene TRBJ1-2, with TRBD1 identical over 11 bases. V was pared by 6 bases and J by 5 bases, with 8 bases of the junction left unmatched. The length of the CDR3 is 15 residues. Germline CDR1 is MNHEY and CDR2 is SVGAGI. Here the CDR3 DNA reads TGTGCCAGCAGCGCCTGGACAGGGGGCGGGTATGGCTACACCTTC. Translation: CASSAWTGGGYGYTF.

J is TRBJ1-1 and V is TRBV18; the D is unclear. CDR1 is KGHSH, CDR2 LQKENI, per germline. Trimming pared 5 bases from V and 3 bases from J, leaving 13 bases between. This CDR3 contains 14 residues. The CDR3 nucleotides are TGTGCCAGCTCAACCAGAACGGAGTACACTGAAGCTTTCTTT. This translates into CASSTRTEYTEAFF. Filled out from reference TRBV18 and TRBJ1-1, the complete variable domain reads NAGVMQNPRHLVRRRGQEARLRCSPMKGHSHVYWYRQLPEEGLKFMVYLQKENIIDESGMPKERFSAEFPKEGPSILRIQQVVRGDSAAYFCASSTRTEYTEAFFGQGTRLTVV.

This rearrangement joins TRBV19 to TRBJ2-6; D call uncertain. The CDR3 extends over 14 amino acids. Germline-derived CDR1 and CDR2 are LNHDA and SQIVND (reference sequence). V was clipped by 6 bases and J by 2 bases, with 8 bases between them. Here the CDR3 DNA reads TGTGCCAGTAGCCCAGTAACTGGGGCCAACGTCCTGACTTTC. It encodes CASSPVTGANVLTF.